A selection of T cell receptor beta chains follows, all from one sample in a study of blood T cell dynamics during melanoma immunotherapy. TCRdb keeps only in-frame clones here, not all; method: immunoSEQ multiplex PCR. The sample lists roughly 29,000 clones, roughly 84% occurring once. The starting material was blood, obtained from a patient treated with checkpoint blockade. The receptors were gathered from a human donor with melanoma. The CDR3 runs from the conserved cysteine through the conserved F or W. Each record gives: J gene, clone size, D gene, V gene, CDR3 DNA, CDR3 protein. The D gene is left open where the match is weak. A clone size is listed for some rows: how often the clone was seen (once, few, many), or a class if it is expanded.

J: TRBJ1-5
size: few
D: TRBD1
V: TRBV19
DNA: TGTGCCAGTAGTACATCCGGGACAGGGGGCGCCGATCAGCCCCAGCATTTT
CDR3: CASSTSGTGGADQPQHF

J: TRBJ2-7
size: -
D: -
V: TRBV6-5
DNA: TGTGCCAGCAAGAAGAACCTGGATGAGACCTACGAGCAGTACTTC
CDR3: CASKKNLDETYEQYF

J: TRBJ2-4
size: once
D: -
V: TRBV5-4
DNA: TGTGCCAGCAGCTTAGAAGGGCGCAGCGGATCGATTCAGTACTTC
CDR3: CASSLEGRSGSIQYF

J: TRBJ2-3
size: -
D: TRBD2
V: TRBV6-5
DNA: TGTGCCGCCGGGAGGGGGGAGACGACAGATACGCAGTATTTT
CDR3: CAAGRGETTDTQYF

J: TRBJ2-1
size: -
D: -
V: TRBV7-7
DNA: TGTGCTAGCAGCTTAGATCAGGTCAGCAATGAGCAGTTCTTC
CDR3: CASSLDQVSNEQFF

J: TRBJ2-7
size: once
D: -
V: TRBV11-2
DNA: TGTGCCAGCAGCTTAGGTAGCAGCCGACAGTACTTC
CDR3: CASSLGSSRQYF

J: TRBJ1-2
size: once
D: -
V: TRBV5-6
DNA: TGTGCCAGCAGCTTCGTTGAATATGGCTACACCTTC
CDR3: CASSFVEYGYTF

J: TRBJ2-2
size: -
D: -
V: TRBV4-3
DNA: TGCGCCAGCAGCCAAGATCTCTTGTCCGGGGAGCTGTTTTTT
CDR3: CASSQDLLSGELFF

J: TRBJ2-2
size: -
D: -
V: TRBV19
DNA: TGTGCCAGTAGTATAGGTCCGTCGACCCACACCGGGGAGCTGTTTTTT
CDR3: CASSIGPSTHTGELFF

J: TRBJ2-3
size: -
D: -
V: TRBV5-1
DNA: TGCGCCAGCAGCGGGGGGACAGCTAGCACAGATACGCAGTATTTT
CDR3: CASSGGTASTDTQYF

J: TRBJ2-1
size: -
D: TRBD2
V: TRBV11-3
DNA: TGTGCCAGCAGCTTAGGGGGACTAGCGGGAGTGCGGGTTTACAATGAGCAGTTCTTC
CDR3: CASSLGGLAGVRVYNEQFF

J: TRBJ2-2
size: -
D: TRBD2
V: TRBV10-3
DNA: TGTGCCATCGGCCTAGCGGGAGGATCGAACACCGGGGAGCTGTTTTTT
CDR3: CAIGLAGGSNTGELFF

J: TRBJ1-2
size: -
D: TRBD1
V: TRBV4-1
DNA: TGCGCCAGCAGCCACAACCCGACAGGGGGGGACTATGGCTACACCTTC
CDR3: CASSHNPTGGDYGYTF

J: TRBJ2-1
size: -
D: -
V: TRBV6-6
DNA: TGTGCCAGCAGTCCGGGACGTTACAATGAGCAGTTCTTC
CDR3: CASSPGRYNEQFF

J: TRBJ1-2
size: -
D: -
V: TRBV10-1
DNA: TGCGCCAGCAGTGAGGACAGTTCTAACTATGGCTACACCTTC
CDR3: CASSEDSSNYGYTF

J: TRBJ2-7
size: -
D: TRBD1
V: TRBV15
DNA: TGTGCCACCAGCAGAGGGGGGACAGGGGGACGCGAGCAGTACTTC
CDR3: CATSRGGTGGREQYF

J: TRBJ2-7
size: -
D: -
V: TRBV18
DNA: TGTGCCAGCTCACGCGTCTTTGGGTCCCCCTACGAGCAGTACTTC
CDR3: CASSRVFGSPYEQYF

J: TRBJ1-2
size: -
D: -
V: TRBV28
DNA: TGTGCCAGCAGGGCCTCTAACAACTATGGCTACACCTTC
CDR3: CASRASNNYGYTF

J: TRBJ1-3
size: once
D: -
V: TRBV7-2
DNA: TGTGCCAGCAGCTTGAATCGTGGAGCTGGAAACACCATATATTTT
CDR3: CASSLNRGAGNTIYF

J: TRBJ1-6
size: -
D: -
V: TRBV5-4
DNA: TGTGCCAGCAGCCCCGCCGGACGGGCCCGCAATTCACCCCTCCACTTT
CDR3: CASSPAGRARNSPLHF

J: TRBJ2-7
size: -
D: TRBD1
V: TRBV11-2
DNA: TGTGCCAGCAGCTTAGGGGACAGGGAGTCGTACTTC
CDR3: CASSLGDRESYF